This TCR beta chain was sequenced in a study of blood T cell repertoires in COVID-19 (dated by TCRdb to 2018 to 2020). In terms of the full investigation: Collaborator samples came from the United States, Italy and Spain and covered acute and convalescent phases of COVID-19. Where available, HLA class I and class II types were obtained from metadata supplied by the sample provider rather than from assay-based typing. The prospective study material was composed of cDNA or gDNA derived from T cells, B-cell-depleted T cells, or PBMCs. A freely available public database, intended as a resource for researchers studying the immune response to SARS-CoV-2, is where the repertoires were released. The samples were drawn from two sources: the first 160 participants of the ongoing ImmuneRACE study, and approximately 1,300 subjects contributed by 6 global collaborators. The dataset comprised deeply sampled blood TCRbeta repertoires from subjects exposed to, actively infected with, or recovered from COVID-19. The sample metadata nearly always contained a de-identified subject ID, COVID-19 status, age in years and sex. Study-level results and caveats: Clinical and demographic metadata were provided uncurated, with the amount varying by source and participant.

At the junction V is shortened by 5 bases and J by 6 bases; bases outside the gene matches: 10. There are 15 amino acids in the CDR3, from cysteine to phenylalanine inclusive. The CDR3 DNA has 45 bases and is translated from base 1. CDR1 MGHDK and CDR2 SYGVNS were looked up in the germline V gene. Note on this clone: Its cognate antigen has yet to be identified. Per-base qualities were not stored, and no clone one base away is much larger.

Enrolling through a virtual design, the prospective study's participants ranged in age from roughly 18 to 89 years and lived across 24 United States geographic areas. In the prospective study, cohorts were assigned on the basis of participant-reported clinical history obtained from a screening survey and a study questionnaire. For ImmuneRACE Cohort 3, a participant was defined as recovered based on two consecutive negative NP/OP PCR tests, clearance by a healthcare professional, or resolution of symptoms. In the prospective study, whole blood, serum and a nasopharyngeal or oropharyngeal swab were collected from each participant by mobile phlebotomists. Participants in the prospective study had the option to provide additional blood draws and questionnaires over a 2-month period. Prospective study blood samples were shipped either frozen or at room temperature before DNA extraction. The immunoSEQ Assay, a bias-controlled multiplex PCR, was used to amplify TCRbeta CDR3 regions from genomic DNA. Turning to the authors' computational methods: Within the assay, amplification of reference gene primers was used to estimate how many nucleated cells each sample contained. Sequence reads were collapsed and filtered to measure the absolute abundance of every unique TCRbeta CDR3 rearrangement. For each sample, productive Simpson clonality was calculated by taking the square root of Simpson's diversity index across productive rearrangements. TCRdb stores this immuneACCESS table with in-frame sequences only. Part of the clones is absent; in the studies checked, under half of the shortfall reflects unresolved V genes, and no reason is known for the rest. The V and J calls and clone size were taken over from that table, and D and trimming were inferred from the DNA. This sample holds around 300,000 clones; 90% were observed only once. The ten largest clones represent roughly 1.1% of the sample.

The chain is made from TRBV25-1 and TRBJ1-2; 9 central nucleotides agree with TRBD1. The sequenced material came from PBMCs or T cells enriched from blood (not recorded which). The origin of this receptor is a woman aged 30 to 39 who had recovered from COVID-19. The CDR3 region reads CASSRVTGTGNGYTF. The DNA sequence follows: TGTGCCAGCAGTAGGGTTACCGGGACAGGGAATGGCTACACCTTC.